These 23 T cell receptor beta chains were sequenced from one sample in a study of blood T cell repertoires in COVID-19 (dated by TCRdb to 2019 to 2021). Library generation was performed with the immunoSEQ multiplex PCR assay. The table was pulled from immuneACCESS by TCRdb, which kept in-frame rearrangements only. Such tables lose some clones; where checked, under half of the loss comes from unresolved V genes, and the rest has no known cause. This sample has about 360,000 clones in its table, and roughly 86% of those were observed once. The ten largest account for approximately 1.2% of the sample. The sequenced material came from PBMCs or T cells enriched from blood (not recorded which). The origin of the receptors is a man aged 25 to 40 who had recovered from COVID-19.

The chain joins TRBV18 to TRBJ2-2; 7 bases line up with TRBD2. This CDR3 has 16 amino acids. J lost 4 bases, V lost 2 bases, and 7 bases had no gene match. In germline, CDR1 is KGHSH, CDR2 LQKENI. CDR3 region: CASSPNSGGSTGELFF. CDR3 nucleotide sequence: TGTGCCAGCTCACCAAATTCGGGGGGAAGCACCGGGGAGCTGTTTTTT.

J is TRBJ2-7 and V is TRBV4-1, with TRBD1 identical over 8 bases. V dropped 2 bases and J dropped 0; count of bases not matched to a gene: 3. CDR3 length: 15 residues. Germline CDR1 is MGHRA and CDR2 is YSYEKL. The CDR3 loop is CASSQRTGSSYEQYF. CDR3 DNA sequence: TGCGCCAGCAGCCAAAGGACAGGGAGCTCCTACGAGCAGTACTTC.

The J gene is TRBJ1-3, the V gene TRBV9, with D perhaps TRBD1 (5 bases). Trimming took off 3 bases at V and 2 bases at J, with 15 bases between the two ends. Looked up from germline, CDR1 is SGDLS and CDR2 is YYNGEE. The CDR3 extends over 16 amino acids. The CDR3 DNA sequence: TGTGCCAGCAGCGCGCCAGGGCCCCCCCCTGGAAACACCATATATTTT. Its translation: CASSAPGPPPGNTIYF.

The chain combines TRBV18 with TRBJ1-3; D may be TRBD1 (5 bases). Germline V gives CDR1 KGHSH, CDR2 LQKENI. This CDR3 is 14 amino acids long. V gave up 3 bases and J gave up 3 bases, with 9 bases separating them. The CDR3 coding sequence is TGTGCCAGCTCACCCACCAGGGATGGAAACACCATATATTTT. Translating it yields CASSPTRDGNTIYF.

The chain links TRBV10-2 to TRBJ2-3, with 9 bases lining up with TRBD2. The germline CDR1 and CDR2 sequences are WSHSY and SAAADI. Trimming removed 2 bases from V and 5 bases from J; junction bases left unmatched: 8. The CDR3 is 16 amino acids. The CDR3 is CASSEDSGGQGDTQYF. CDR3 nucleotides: TGCGCCAGCAGTGAGGACAGCGGGGGGCAGGGAGATACGCAGTATTTT.

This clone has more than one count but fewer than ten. In nucleotides, the CDR3 is TGCAGCGTTGAAGTCCGCTATGGCTACACCTTC. Its translation is CSVEVRYGYTF. The chain carries TRBV29-1 and TRBJ1-2; D remains unclear. The germline CDR1 and CDR2 sequences are SQVTM and ANQGSEA. The length of the CDR3 is 11 residues. Trimming shortened V by 1 base and J by 4 bases, and 4 bases separated the two germline ends.

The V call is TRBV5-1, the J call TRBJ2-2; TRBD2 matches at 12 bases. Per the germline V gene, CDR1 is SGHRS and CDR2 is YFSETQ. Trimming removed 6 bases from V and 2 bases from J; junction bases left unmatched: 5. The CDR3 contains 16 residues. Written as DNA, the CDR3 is TGCGCCAGCACCCTGACTAGCGGGGGTAACACCGGGGAGCTGTTTTTT. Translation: CASTLTSGGNTGELFF. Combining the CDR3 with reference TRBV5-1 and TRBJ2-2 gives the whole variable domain KAGVTQTPRYLIKTRGQQVTLSCSPISGHRSVSWYQQTPGQGLQFLFEYFSETQRNKGNFPGRFSGRQFSNSRSEMNVSTLELGDSALYLCASTLTSGGNTGELFFGEGSRLTVL.

CDR3 residues: CASSRTQDSNQPQHF. CDR3 coding DNA: TGTGCCAGCAGCCGGACTCAAGATAGCAATCAGCCCCAGCATTTT. The V and J genes are TRBV6-5 and TRBJ1-5; D is unclear. CDR3 length equals 15 residues. Germline V gene sequence: CDR1 MNHEY, CDR2 SVGAGI. Trimming cost V 6 bases and J 0 bases, with 12 bases left between them.

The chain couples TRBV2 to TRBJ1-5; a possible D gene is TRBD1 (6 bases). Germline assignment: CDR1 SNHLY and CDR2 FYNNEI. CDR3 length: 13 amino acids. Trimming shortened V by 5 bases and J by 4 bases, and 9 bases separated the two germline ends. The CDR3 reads CASSPGQNQPQHF. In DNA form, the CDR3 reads TGTGCCAGCAGTCCAGGACAGAATCAGCCCCAGCATTTT.

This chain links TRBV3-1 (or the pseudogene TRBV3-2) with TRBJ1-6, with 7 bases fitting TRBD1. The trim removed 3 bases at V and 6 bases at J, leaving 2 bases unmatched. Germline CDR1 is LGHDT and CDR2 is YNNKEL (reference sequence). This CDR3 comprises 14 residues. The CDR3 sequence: CASSHRDSNSPLHF. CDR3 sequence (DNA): TGTGCCAGCAGCCATCGGGACAGTAATTCACCCCTCCACTTT.

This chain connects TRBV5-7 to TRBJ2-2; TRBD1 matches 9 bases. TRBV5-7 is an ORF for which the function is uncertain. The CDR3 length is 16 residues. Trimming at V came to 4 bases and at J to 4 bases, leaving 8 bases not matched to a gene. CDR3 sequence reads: CASSTGQGDGTGELFF. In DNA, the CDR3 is TGTGCCAGCAGCACGGGACAGGGAGACGGCACCGGGGAGCTGTTTTTT.

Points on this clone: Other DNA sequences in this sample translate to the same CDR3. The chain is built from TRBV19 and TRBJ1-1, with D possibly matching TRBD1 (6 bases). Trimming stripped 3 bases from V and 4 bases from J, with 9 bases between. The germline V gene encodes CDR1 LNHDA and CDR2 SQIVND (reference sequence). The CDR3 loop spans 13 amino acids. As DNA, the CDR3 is TGTGCCAGTAGTATCTCCAGGGGCACTGAAGCTTTCTTT. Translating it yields CASSISRGTEAFF. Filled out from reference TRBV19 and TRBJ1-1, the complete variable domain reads DGGITQSPKYLFRKEGQNVTLSCEQNLNHDAMYWYRQDPGQGLRLIYYSQIVNDFQKGDIAEGYSVSREKKESFPLTVTSAQKNPTAFYLCASSISRGTEAFFGQGTRLTVV.

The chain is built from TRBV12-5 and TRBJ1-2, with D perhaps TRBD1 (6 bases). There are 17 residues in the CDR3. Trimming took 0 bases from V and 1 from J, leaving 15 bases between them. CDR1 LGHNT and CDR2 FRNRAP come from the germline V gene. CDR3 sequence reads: CASGLVVGQQVNYGYTF. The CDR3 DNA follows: TGTGCTAGTGGTTTGGTAGTAGGACAGCAGGTTAACTATGGCTACACCTTC.

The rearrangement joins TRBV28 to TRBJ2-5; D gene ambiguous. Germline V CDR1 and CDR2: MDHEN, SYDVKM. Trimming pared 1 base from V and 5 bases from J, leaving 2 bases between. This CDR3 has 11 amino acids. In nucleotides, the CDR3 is TGTGCCAGCAGTTTATCGGAGACCCAGTACTTC. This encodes CASSLSETQYF.

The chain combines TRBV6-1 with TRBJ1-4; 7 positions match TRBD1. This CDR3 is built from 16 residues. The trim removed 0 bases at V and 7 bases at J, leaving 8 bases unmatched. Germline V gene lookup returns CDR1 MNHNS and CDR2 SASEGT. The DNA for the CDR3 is TGTGCCAGCAGTGAAGCCGGGACAGCGACTCGTGAAAAACTGTTTTTT. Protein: CASSEAGTATREKLFF.

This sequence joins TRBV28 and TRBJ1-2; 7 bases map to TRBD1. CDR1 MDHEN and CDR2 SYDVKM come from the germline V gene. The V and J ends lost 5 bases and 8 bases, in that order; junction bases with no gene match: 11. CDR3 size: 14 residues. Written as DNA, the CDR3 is TGTGCCAGCAGTAGAGCTCAGGGGGGCCGGGGCTACACCTTC. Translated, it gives CASSRAQGGRGYTF.

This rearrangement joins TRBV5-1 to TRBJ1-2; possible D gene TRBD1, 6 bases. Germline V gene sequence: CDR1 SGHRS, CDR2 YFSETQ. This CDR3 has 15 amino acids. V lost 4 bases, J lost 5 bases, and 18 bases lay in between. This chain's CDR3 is CASSRAGGEGYGYTF. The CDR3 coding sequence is TGCGCCAGCAGCCGCGCTGGGGGCGAAGGGTATGGCTACACCTTC.

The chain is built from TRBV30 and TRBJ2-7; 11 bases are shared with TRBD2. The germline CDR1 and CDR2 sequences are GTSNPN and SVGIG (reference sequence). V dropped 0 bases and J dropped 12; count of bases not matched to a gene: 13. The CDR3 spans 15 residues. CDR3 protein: CAWSVRLAGGGSRYF. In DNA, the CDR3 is TGTGCCTGGAGTGTACGTCTAGCGGGGGGAGGGAGTCGGTACTTC.

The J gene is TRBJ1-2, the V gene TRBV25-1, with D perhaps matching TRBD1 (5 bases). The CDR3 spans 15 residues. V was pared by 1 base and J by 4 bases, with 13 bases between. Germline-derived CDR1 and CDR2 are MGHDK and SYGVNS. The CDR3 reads CASSEFRESSYGYTF. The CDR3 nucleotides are TGTGCCAGCAGTGAATTCAGGGAATCGAGCTATGGCTACACCTTC.

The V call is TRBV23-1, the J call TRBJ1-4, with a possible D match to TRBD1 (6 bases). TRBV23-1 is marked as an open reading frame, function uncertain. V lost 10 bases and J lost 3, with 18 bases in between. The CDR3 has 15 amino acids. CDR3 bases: TGCGCCATCAGCCTTATCGACAGGTCTAATGAAAAACTGTTTTTT. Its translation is CAISLIDRSNEKLFF.

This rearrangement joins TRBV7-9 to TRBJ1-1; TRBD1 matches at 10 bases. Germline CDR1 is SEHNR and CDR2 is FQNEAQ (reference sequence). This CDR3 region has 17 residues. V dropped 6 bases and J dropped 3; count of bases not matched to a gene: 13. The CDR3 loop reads CASRPRDRGPQDTEAFF. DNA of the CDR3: TGTGCCAGCAGGCCGAGGGACAGGGGCCCACAGGACACTGAAGCTTTCTTT.

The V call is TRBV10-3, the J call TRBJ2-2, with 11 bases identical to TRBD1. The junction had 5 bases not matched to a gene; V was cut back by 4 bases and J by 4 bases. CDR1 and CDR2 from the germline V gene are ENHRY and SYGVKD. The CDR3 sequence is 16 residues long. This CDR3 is CAISVHGTGGTGELFF. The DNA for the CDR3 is TGTGCCATCAGTGTACACGGGACAGGGGGCACCGGGGAGCTGTTTTTT.

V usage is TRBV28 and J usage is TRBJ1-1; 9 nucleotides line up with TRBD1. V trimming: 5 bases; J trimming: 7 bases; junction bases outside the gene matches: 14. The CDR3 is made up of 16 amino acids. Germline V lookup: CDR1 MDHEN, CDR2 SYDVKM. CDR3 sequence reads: CASSTPGTGKVGEAFF. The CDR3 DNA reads TGTGCCAGCAGTACACCCGGGACAGGGAAGGTAGGTGAAGCTTTCTTT.